Shown below are 27 T cell receptor beta chains from a single sample sequenced in a study of blood T cell repertoires in COVID-19. Some clones are missing from TCRdb's copy, which holds only in-frame ones; the method was immunoSEQ multiplex PCR. This repertoire shows about 67,000 clones, about 90% found once; its top ten account for 7% to 10%. Sequencing was performed on peripheral blood. These receptors were collected from a man aged 45 to 65 with active COVID-19.

The rearrangement uses TRBV27 and TRBJ2-7, with 10 nucleotides matching TRBD2. The CDR3 has 15 amino acids. In germline, CDR1 is MNHEY, CDR2 SMNVEV (reference sequence). The ends lost 1 base at V and 4 bases at J; junction bases unmatched: 4. The CDR3 nucleotides are TGTGCCAGCAGTTTATGGACTAGCGGAACGTACGAGCAGTACTTC. Residues: CASSLWTSGTYEQYF.

The genes are TRBV5-1 and TRBJ1-1, with 8 nucleotides matching TRBD1. The CDR3 contains 13 residues. Per the germline V gene, CDR1 is SGHRS and CDR2 is YFSETQ. The J segment lost 3 bases and the V segment lost 4 bases, leaving 2 bases of the junction unmatched. CDR3 nucleotides: TGCGCCAGCAGCGAGACAGGGGACACTGAAGCTTTCTTT. Amino acids: CASSETGDTEAFF.

The CDR3 spells CASRRNTGELFF. The CDR3 coding sequence is TGTGCCAGCAGGAGAAACACCGGGGAGCTGTTTTTT. This chain connects TRBV27 to TRBJ2-2, with D uncertain. The CDR3 sequence is 12 residues long. Trimming removed 6 bases from V and 2 bases from J, with 4 bases in between. Germline CDR1 MNHEY, CDR2 SMNVEV (reference sequence).

The chain recombines TRBV7-6 with TRBJ1-3; TRBD1 might be the D (6 bases). The germline V gene has CDR1 SGHVS and CDR2 FNYEAQ. Trimming cost V 0 bases and J 2 bases, with 11 bases left between them. The CDR3 runs 16 residues. The DNA of the CDR3 is TGTGCCAGCAGCTTAGCGCAGGGGAGAACTGGAAACACCATATATTTT. The encoded protein is CASSLAQGRTGNTIYF. Using reference TRBV7-6 and TRBJ1-3 for the parts outside the CDR3, the full variable domain is GAGVSQSPRYKVTKRGQDVALRCDPISGHVSLYWYRQALGQGPEFLTYFNYEAQQDKSGLPNDRFSAERPEGSISTLTIQRTEQRDSAMYRCASSLAQGRTGNTIYFGEGSWLTVV.

V and J are TRBV4-3 and TRBJ2-1; 12 nucleotides match TRBD2. From germline, CDR1 is LGHNA and CDR2 YSLEER. J lost 9 bases, V lost 2 bases, and 5 bases had no gene match. This CDR3 is 15 amino acids long. CDR3 sequence: CASSQTSGRLSEQFF. The CDR3 DNA reads TGCGCCAGCAGCCAAACTAGCGGGAGGTTAAGTGAGCAGTTCTTC.

This rearrangement joins TRBV19 to TRBJ1-1, with 10 bases aligning to TRBD1. V was pared by 6 bases and J by 4 bases, with 11 bases of the junction left unmatched. The CDR3 is made up of 16 amino acids. Per germline, CDR1 LNHDA and CDR2 SQIVND (reference sequence). CDR3 amino acids: CASSPSRGQGRTEAFF. DNA for the CDR3: TGTGCCAGTAGCCCTTCTCGGGGACAGGGGCGCACTGAAGCTTTCTTT. Full variable domain (remainder filled in from reference TRBV19 and TRBJ1-1): DGGITQSPKYLFRKEGQNVTLSCEQNLNHDAMYWYRQDPGQGLRLIYYSQIVNDFQKGDIAEGYSVSREKKESFPLTVTSAQKNPTAFYLCASSPSRGQGRTEAFFGQGTRLTVV.

The rearrangement joins TRBV7-9 to TRBJ2-4; possibly TRBD2 for D (6 bases). The germline CDR1 and CDR2 sequences are SEHNR and FQNEAQ (reference sequence). This CDR3 is 15 amino acids long. V was shortened by 0 bases and J by 6 bases, with 12 bases between the two germline ends. The CDR3 nucleotides read TGTGCCAGCAGCTTAGCGACTAGTACGGGAAACATTCAGTACTTC. Protein product: CASSLATSTGNIQYF.

J is TRBJ1-5 and V is TRBV7-2; 12 nucleotides align to TRBD1. The CDR3 has 14 residues. V gave up 3 bases and J gave up 11 bases; unmatched junction bases: 5. CDR1 is SGHTA, CDR2 FQGNSA, per germline. CDR3: CASSLGQGASAQHF. In DNA form, the CDR3 reads TGTGCCAGCAGCTTGGGACAGGGGGCCTCCGCCCAGCATTTT.

The V gene is TRBV19, the J gene TRBJ2-1, with a possible D match to TRBD1 (6 bases). V was cut by 8 bases and J by 0 bases, with 8 bases left in between. CDR1 is LNHDA, CDR2 SQIVND, per germline (reference sequence). The CDR3 covers 13 residues. As DNA, the CDR3 is TGTGCCAGTTCAGGGGCCTCCTACAATGAGCAGTTCTTC. Its protein is CASSGASYNEQFF.

This clone was observed a single time. The chain has TRBV28 and TRBJ2-5, with TRBD1 as a possible D gene (6 bases). The germline CDR1 and CDR2 sequences are MDHEN and SYDVKM. The CDR3 is made up of 11 amino acids. Trimming removed 5 bases from V and 14 bases from J, with 15 bases in between. The CDR3 region is CASSTDSQKYF. CDR3 DNA: TGTGCCAGCAGTACGGACAGCCAGAAATACTTC.

CDR3 sequence: CASSSNSIYNEQFF. CDR3 nucleotide sequence: TGTGCCAGTAGTTCAAATAGCATCTACAATGAGCAGTTCTTC. The V call is TRBV19, the J call TRBJ2-1; no clear D gene. The CDR3 runs 14 residues. The V end lost 5 bases, the J end lost 3 bases, and 11 bases lay between the germline ends. Germline assignment: CDR1 LNHDA and CDR2 SQIVND (reference sequence).

In its sample, this clone was seen once. The J gene is TRBJ2-7, the V gene TRBV20-1; D is possibly TRBD2 (5 bases). V was clipped by 3 bases and J by 7 bases, with 16 bases between them. The CDR3 is 13 amino acids. Germline values: CDR1 DFQATT, CDR2 SNEGSKA (reference sequence). The CDR3 region is CSASLDPTGEQYF. The CDR3 DNA is TGCAGTGCTAGTCTGGATCCCACGGGAGAGCAGTACTTC.

The CDR3 sequence is CASSFSQGTEAFF. The DNA of the CDR3 is TGTGCCAGCAGCTTCTCCCAGGGGACTGAAGCTTTCTTT. This rearrangement joins TRBV7-2 to TRBJ1-1; TRBD1 might be the D (6 bases). CDR3 length: 13 residues. Germline-derived CDR1 and CDR2 are SGHTA and FQGNSA. V was cut by 3 bases and J by 5 bases, with 10 bases left in between.

This sequence joins TRBV7-2 and TRBJ1-6, with D tentatively TRBD1 (6 bases). The CDR3 length is 15 residues. V lost 5 bases and J 5 bases, leaving 13 bases between the germline ends. Germline values: CDR1 SGHTA, CDR2 FQGNSA. The CDR3 DNA sequence: TGTGCCAGCAGCCGCCGGGCAGGGGATAATTCACCCCTCCACTTT. Encoded protein: CASSRRAGDNSPLHF.

The CDR3 reads CASSRVFGNTIYF. In nucleotides, the CDR3 is TGTGCCAGTAGTAGAGTGTTCGGAAACACCATATATTTT. The chain couples TRBV19 to TRBJ1-3; D is undetermined. CDR1 LNHDA and CDR2 SQIVND come from the germline V gene (reference sequence). Trimming took off 4 bases at V and 4 bases at J, with 8 bases between the two ends. The CDR3 is 13 amino acids. The whole variable domain, remainder taken from reference TRBV19 and TRBJ1-3, is DGGITQSPKYLFRKEGQNVTLSCEQNLNHDAMYWYRQDPGQGLRLIYYSQIVNDFQKGDIAEGYSVSREKKESFPLTVTSAQKNPTAFYLCASSRVFGNTIYFGEGSWLTVV.

The chain joins TRBV5-1 to TRBJ2-7; 16 bases align to TRBD2. This CDR3 region has 19 residues. V dropped 0 bases and J dropped 2; count of bases not matched to a gene: 8. Looked up from germline, CDR1 is SGHRS and CDR2 is YFSETQ. The CDR3 reads CASSLVGGLAGGPPYEQYF. The CDR3 DNA is TGCGCCAGCAGCTTGGTTGGGGGACTAGCGGGAGGGCCGCCCTACGAGCAGTACTTC. Based on the CDR3 plus reference TRBV5-1 and TRBJ2-7, the full variable domain is KAGVTQTPRYLIKTRGQQVTLSCSPISGHRSVSWYQQTPGQGLQFLFEYFSETQRNKGNFPGRFSGRQFSNSRSEMNVSTLELGDSALYLCASSLVGGLAGGPPYEQYFGPGTRLTVT.

V is TRBV12-3 or TRBV12-4 and J is TRBJ1-3; 8 bases line up with TRBD1. This CDR3 spans 13 amino acids. With 6 bases clipped from V and 6 bases from J, the junction kept 4 bases outside the gene matches. For the CDR3, the DNA is TGTGCCAGCAGCCCGGACAGGGTAAACACCATATATTTT. Amino acid sequence: CASSPDRVNTIYF.

The chain carries TRBV3-1 (or the pseudogene TRBV3-2) and TRBJ2-5; no firm D call. Germline values: CDR1 LGHDT, CDR2 YNNKEL (reference sequence). Trimming stripped 6 bases from V and 5 bases from J, with 10 bases between. The CDR3 sequence is 12 residues long. CDR3 in DNA: TGTGCCAGCAGAGAGGAAGGTGAGACCCAGTACTTC. This codes for CASREEGETQYF.

V and J are TRBV7-7 and TRBJ2-7; D not resolved. The CDR3 totals 11 residues. Germline V CDR1 and CDR2: SSHAT, FNYEAQ (reference sequence). Trimming took 10 bases from V and 3 from J, leaving 10 bases between them. CDR3 nucleotide sequence: TGTGCCATCGGAACGGGCTACGAGCAGTACTTC. Its protein is CAIGTGYEQYF.

This clone appeared a single time. V gene TRBV7-2 combines with J gene TRBJ2-3; D ambiguous. This CDR3 is built from 14 residues. Trimming left V 2 bases short and J 5 bases short, with 11 bases between. Germline CDR1 is SGHTA and CDR2 is FQGNSA. The CDR3 spells CASSLFGGVDTQYF. In DNA form, the CDR3 reads TGTGCCAGCAGCTTATTCGGTGGAGTAGATACGCAGTATTTT.

This clone came up a few times. The sample contains more than one DNA sequence encoding this CDR3. The rearrangement uses TRBV7-2 and TRBJ2-1, with 14 bases aligning to TRBD2. Germline CDR1 reads SGHTA; CDR2 reads FQGNSA. The CDR3 covers 18 residues. With V trimmed by 1 base and J by 3 bases, 5 bases remained unmatched. The CDR3 coding sequence is TGTGCCAGCAGCTTAGAAGGGACTAGCGGGAGATTCTACAATGAGCAGTTCTTC. It translates to CASSLEGTSGRFYNEQFF.

The chain has TRBV7-9 and TRBJ2-2; 9 positions agree with TRBD1. With V trimmed by 6 bases and J by 0 bases, 5 bases remained unmatched. This CDR3 comprises 16 residues. In germline, CDR1 is SEHNR, CDR2 FQNEAQ (reference sequence). This chain's CDR3 is CASRPGTGTNTGELFF. The CDR3 nucleotides are TGTGCCAGCAGGCCCGGGACAGGGACGAACACCGGGGAGCTGTTTTTT.

The CDR3 DNA follows: TGCGCCAGCAGCCAAGATTACGGCAGGGGGTGGCGGACGTACTTC. Translated, it gives CASSQDYGRGWRTYF. The chain carries TRBV4-3 and TRBJ2-5; 7 bases match TRBD1. The CDR3 is made up of 15 amino acids. The trim removed 0 bases at V and 13 bases at J, leaving 14 bases unmatched. CDR1 is LGHNA and CDR2 is YSLEER in the germline V gene.

The chain is built from TRBV21-1 and TRBJ2-6; whether TRBD1, the table's D call, matches the DNA was not checked. TRBV21-1 is a recognized pseudogene. There are 20 residues in the CDR3. The CDR3: CASSTRTGGGQSTGANVLTF. Written as DNA, the CDR3 is TGTGCCAGCAGCACGCGGACAGGGGGGGGACAGTCCACTGGGGCCAACGTCCTGACTTTC.

The chain employs TRBV5-1 and TRBJ1-2; no clear D gene. The CDR3 runs to 15 residues. V gave up 0 bases and J gave up 7 bases, with 16 bases separating them. CDR1 is SGHRS and CDR2 is YFSETQ in the germline V gene. CDR3 sequence: CASSLDAGYEGGYTF. CDR3 DNA sequence: TGCGCCAGCAGCTTGGATGCCGGATACGAGGGTGGCTACACCTTC. The variable domain in full, with the rest retrieved from reference TRBV5-1 and TRBJ1-2, is KAGVTQTPRYLIKTRGQQVTLSCSPISGHRSVSWYQQTPGQGLQFLFEYFSETQRNKGNFPGRFSGRQFSNSRSEMNVSTLELGDSALYLCASSLDAGYEGGYTFGSGTRLTVV.

The chain recombines TRBV5-4 with TRBJ1-1, with TRBD1 identical over 11 bases. The germline V gene has CDR1 SGHNT and CDR2 YYREEE (reference sequence). The length of the CDR3 is 17 residues. With 2 bases clipped from V and 0 bases from J, the junction kept 6 bases outside the gene matches. CDR3 residues: CASSFGGTGGLNTEAFF. The CDR3 DNA reads as TGTGCCAGCAGCTTTGGGGGGACAGGGGGATTGAACACTGAAGCTTTCTTT.

The table lists this clone with a few counts. The genes are TRBV28 and TRBJ1-4, with 7 positions matching TRBD1. The V gene end was trimmed by 5 bases and the J gene end by 0 bases; junction bases not matched to a gene: 3. Germline V gene data show CDR1 as MDHEN and CDR2 as SYDVKM. This CDR3 comprises 15 residues. The CDR3, as DNA: TGTGCCAGCAGTGACGGGACAGCAACTAATGAAAAACTGTTTTTT. It encodes CASSDGTATNEKLFF. Complete variable domain (other parts from reference TRBV28 and TRBJ1-4): DVKVTQSSRYLVKRTGEKVFLECVQDMDHENMFWYRQDPGLGLRLIYFSYDVKMKEKGDIPEGYSVSREKKERFSLILESASTNQTSMYLCASSDGTATNEKLFFGSGTQLSVL.